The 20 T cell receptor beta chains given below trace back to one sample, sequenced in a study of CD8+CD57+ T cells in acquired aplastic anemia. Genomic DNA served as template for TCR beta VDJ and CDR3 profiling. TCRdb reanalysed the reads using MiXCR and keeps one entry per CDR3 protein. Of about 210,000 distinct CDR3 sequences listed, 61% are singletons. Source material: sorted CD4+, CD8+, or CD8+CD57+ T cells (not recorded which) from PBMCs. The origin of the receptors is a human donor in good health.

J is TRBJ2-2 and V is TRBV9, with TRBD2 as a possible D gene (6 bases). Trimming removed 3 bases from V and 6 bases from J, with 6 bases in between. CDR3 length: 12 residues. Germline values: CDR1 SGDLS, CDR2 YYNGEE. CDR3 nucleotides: TGTGCCAGCAGCGGGAGGGCCGGGGAGCTGTTTTTT. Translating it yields CASSGRAGELFF. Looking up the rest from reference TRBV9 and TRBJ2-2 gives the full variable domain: DSGVTQTPKHLITATGQRVTLRCSPRSGDLSVYWYQQSLDQGLQFLIQYYNGEERAKGNILERFSAQQFPDLHSELNLSSLELGDSALYFCASSGRAGELFFGEGSRLTVL.

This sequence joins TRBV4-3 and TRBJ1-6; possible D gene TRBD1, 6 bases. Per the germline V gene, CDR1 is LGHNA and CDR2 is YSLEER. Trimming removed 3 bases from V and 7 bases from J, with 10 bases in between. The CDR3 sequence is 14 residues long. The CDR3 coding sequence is TGCGCCAGCAGCCATTGGACAGAGAATTCACCCCTCCACTTT. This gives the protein CASSHWTENSPLHF.

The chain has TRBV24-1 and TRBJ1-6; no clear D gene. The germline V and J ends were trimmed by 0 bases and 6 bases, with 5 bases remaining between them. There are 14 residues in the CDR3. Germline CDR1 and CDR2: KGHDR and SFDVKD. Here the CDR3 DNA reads TGTGCCACCAGTGATTTGCAAGCTAATTCACCCCTCCACTTT. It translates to CATSDLQANSPLHF.

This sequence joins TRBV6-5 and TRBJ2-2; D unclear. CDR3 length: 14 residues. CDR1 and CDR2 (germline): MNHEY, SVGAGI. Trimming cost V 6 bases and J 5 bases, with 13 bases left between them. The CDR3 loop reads CASSPLRSTGELFF. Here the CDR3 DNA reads TGTGCCAGCAGCCCCTTGAGAAGTACCGGGGAGCTGTTTTTT.

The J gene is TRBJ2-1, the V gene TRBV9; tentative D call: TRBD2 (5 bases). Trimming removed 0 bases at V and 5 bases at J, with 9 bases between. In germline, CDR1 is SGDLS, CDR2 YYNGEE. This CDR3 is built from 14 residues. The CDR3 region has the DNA TGTGCCAGCAGCGTAGGTTGGACTCACAATGAGCAGTTCTTC. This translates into CASSVGWTHNEQFF.

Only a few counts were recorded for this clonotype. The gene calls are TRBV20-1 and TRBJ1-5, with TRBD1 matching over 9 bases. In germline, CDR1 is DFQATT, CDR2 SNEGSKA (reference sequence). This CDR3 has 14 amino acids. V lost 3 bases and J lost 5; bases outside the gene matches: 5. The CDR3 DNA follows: TGCAGTGCTAGTGGGGACAGGGACTATCAGCCCCAGCATTTT. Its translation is CSASGDRDYQPQHF.

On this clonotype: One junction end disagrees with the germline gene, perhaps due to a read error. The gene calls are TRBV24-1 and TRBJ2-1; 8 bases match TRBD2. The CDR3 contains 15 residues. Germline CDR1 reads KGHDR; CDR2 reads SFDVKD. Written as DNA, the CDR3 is TGTGCCAGCAGTTTATCCAGCGGGAGTGGGGATGAGCAGTTCTTC. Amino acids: CASSLSSGSGDEQFF.

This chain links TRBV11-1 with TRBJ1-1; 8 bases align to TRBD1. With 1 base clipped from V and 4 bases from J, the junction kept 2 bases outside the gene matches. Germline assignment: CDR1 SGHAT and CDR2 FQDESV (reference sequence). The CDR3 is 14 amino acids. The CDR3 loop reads CASSLDRGVTEAFF. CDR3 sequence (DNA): TGTGCCAGCAGCTTAGACAGGGGGGTCACTGAAGCTTTCTTT.

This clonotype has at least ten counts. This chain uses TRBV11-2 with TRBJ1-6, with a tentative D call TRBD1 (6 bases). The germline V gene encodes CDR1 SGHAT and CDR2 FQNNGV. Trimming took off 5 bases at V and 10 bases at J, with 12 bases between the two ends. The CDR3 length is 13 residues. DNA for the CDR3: TGTGCCAGCAGCGTGGACAGCGGATCACCCCTCCACTTT. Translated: CASSVDSGSPLHF.

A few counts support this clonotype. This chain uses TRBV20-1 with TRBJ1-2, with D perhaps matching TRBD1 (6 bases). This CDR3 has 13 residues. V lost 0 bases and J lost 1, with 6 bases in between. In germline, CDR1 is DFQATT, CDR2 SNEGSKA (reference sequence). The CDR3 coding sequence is TGCAGTGCTAGAGACAGGGGTAACTATGGCTACACCTTC. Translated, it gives CSARDRGNYGYTF.

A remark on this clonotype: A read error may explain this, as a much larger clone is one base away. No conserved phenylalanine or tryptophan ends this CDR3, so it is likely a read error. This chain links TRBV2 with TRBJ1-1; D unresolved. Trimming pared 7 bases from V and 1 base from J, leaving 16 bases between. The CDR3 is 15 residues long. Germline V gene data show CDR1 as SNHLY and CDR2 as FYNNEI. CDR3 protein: CASNPMSGGNTEAFL. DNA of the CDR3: TGTGCCAGCAACCCCATGAGCGGTGGGAACACTGAAGCTTTCCTT.

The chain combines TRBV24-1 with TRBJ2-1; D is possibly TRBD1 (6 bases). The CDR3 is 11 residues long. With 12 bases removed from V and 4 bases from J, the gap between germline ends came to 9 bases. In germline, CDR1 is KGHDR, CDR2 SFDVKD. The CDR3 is CACGQYNEQFF. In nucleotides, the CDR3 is TGTGCCTGTGGACAGTACAATGAGCAGTTCTTC.

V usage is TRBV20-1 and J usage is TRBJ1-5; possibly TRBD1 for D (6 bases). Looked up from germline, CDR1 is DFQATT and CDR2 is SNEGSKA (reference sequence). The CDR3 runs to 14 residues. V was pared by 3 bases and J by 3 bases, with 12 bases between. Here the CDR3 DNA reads TGCAGTGCTAGTATGGGGGGCCTCAATCAGCCCCAGCATTTT. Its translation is CSASMGGLNQPQHF.

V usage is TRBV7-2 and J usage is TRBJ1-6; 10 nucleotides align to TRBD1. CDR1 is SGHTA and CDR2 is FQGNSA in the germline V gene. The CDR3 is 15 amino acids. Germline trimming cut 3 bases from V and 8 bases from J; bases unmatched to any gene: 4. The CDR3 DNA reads TGTGCCAGCAGCTTTTGGGACAGGGGTGATTCACCCCTCCACTTT. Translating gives CASSFWDRGDSPLHF.

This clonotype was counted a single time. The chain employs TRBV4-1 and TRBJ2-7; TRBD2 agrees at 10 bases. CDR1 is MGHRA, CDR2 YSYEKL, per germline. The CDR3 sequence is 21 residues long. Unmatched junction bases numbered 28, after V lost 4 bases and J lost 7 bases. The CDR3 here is CASSPMVGSGRPNPGLGEQYF. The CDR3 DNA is TGCGCCAGCAGCCCCATGGTGGGTAGCGGGAGGCCAAACCCAGGTCTGGGTGAGCAGTACTTC.

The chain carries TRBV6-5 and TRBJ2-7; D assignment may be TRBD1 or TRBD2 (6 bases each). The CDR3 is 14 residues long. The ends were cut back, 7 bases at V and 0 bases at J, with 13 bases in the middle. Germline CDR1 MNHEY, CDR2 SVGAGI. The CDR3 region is CASTPRGASYEQYF. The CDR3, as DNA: TGTGCCAGCACCCCGAGGGGGGCCTCCTACGAGCAGTACTTC.

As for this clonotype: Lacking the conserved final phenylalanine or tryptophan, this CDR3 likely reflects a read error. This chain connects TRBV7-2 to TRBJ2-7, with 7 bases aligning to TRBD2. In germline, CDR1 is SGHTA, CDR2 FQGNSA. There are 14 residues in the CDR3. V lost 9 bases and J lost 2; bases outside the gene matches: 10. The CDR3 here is CASSPAGVPYEQYL. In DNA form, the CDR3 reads TGTGCCAGTAGTCCCGCGGGAGTCCCCTACGAGCAGTACTTA.

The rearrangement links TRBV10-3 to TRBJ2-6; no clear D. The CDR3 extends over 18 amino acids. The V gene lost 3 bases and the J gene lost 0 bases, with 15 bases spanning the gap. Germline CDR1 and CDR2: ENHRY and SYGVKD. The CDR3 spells CAISDYGRLSSGANVLTF. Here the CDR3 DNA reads TGTGCCATCAGTGACTATGGCAGATTAAGCTCTGGGGCCAACGTCCTGACTTTC.

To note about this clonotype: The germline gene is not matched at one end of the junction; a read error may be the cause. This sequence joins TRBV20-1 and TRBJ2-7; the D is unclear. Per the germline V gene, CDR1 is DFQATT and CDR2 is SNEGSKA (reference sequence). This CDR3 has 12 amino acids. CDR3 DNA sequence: TGCAGTGCTCGACCCGGCTCCCACGAGCAGTACTTC. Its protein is CSARPGSHEQYF.

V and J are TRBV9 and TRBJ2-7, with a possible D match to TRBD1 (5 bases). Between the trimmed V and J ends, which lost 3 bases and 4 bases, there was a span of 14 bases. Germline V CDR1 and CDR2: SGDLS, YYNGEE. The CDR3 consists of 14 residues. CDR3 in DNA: TGTGCCAGCAGCGACCCTTCAACAGGTTACGAGCAGTACTTC. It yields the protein CASSDPSTGYEQYF. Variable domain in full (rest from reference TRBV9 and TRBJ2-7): DSGVTQTPKHLITATGQRVTLRCSPRSGDLSVYWYQQSLDQGLQFLIQYYNGEERAKGNILERFSAQQFPDLHSELNLSSLELGDSALYFCASSDPSTGYEQYFGPGTRLTVT.